The T cell receptor beta chain under discussion was sequenced for a study of T and B cells in COVID-19 patients. Study-wide results and caveats: Sorted SARS-CoV-2-responsive or tetramer+ T cells and CD4+, regulatory and CD8+ subsets were not yet sequenced.

TRB was amplified from about 250-500 ng of blood genomic DNA. This clonotype is termed medium-sized. Its target is unknown. TRB rearrangements were amplified by multiplex PCR with BIOMED2 TRB-A/B primers. TCRdb called the multiplex PCR reads again in MiXCR, with one record for every CDR3 protein. The table includes more than 11,000 distinct CDR3 sequences, about 30% detected once. Trimming shortened V by 7 bases and J by 2 bases, and 12 bases separated the two germline ends. Germline V lookup: CDR1 SQVTM, CDR2 ANQGSEA. The CDR3 is 13 amino acids. V and J are TRBV29-1 and TRBJ2-1; a weak D match, TRBD2 (6 bases). The sequence derives from a human donor who had recovered from COVID-19. Material for sequencing was blood. The CDR3 region is CSGYSGTYNEQFF. CDR3 nucleotide sequence: TGCAGCGGCTATAGCGGAACCTACAATGAGCAGTTCTTC.